The 10 T cell receptor beta chains below were found in one sample sequenced in a study of T cell responses to AZD1222 COVID-19 vaccine. Repertoires were generated with immunoSEQ multiplex PCR, while TCRdb's copy carries only in-frame clones and drops some. The sample has 150,000 or so clones; 80% to 95% are singletons. The sample here was peripheral blood, taken on day 0 of AZD1222 vaccination. These receptors all come from an adult in good health.

Of note for this clone: An end of the junction does not agree with germline; a read error may underlie this. V is TRBV7-7 and J is TRBJ1-1; the D gene is possibly TRBD1 (5 bases). CDR1 SSHAT and CDR2 FNYEAQ come from the germline V gene (reference sequence). The CDR3 is 20 amino acids. The chain's CDR3 is CASSLAIRTGGQQTNTEAFF. CDR3 DNA: TGTGCTAGCAGCTTAGCTATTAGAACAGGTGGGCAACAGACCAACACTGAAGCTTTCTTT.

The J gene is TRBJ1-6, the V gene TRBV19, with D unresolved. The V gene's germline CDR1 is LNHDA and CDR2 SQIVND (reference sequence). CDR3 length: 14 amino acids. With 8 bases removed from V and 3 bases from J, the gap between germline ends came to 11 bases. The CDR3 bases are TGTGCCAGTTGGATTGGATACTATAATTCACCCCTCCACTTT. Its translation: CASWIGYYNSPLHF. The full variable domain, with the rest looked up from reference TRBV19 and TRBJ1-6, is DGGITQSPKYLFRKEGQNVTLSCEQNLNHDAMYWYRQDPGQGLRLIYYSQIVNDFQKGDIAEGYSVSREKKESFPLTVTSAQKNPTAFYLCASWIGYYNSPLHFGNGTRLTVT.

The rearrangement joins TRBV27 to TRBJ1-6; no clear D. CDR1 and CDR2 from the germline V gene are MNHEY and SMNVEV (reference sequence). The CDR3 extends over 14 amino acids. V lost 7 bases and J lost 10, with 17 bases in between. This CDR3 is CASTPSDRSSPLHF. The CDR3 bases are TGTGCCAGCACGCCCTCTGACCGCTCATCACCCCTCCACTTT.

The V gene is TRBV28, the J gene TRBJ1-2, with 9 bases identical to TRBD1. The germline V gene encodes CDR1 MDHEN and CDR2 SYDVKM. CDR3 length equals 14 residues. Losses at the gene ends were 10 bases for V and 4 bases for J; bases not matched to a gene: 10. The CDR3 region has the DNA TGTGCCACCTACCGGGACAGGGTGTCCTATGGCTACACCTTC. It is translated as CATYRDRVSYGYTF.

V gene TRBV18 combines with J gene TRBJ1-5; 7 nucleotides match TRBD1. V lost 6 bases and J lost 5; bases outside the gene matches: 10. Germline assignment: CDR1 KGHSH and CDR2 LQKENI. The CDR3 length is 15 residues. CDR3 protein: CASSPWTGADQPQHF. CDR3 DNA sequence: TGTGCCAGCTCCCCTTGGACAGGTGCTGATCAGCCCCAGCATTTT.

The chain carries TRBV6-2 or TRBV6-3 and TRBJ2-7, with TRBD2 matching over 11 bases. The CDR3 length is 14 residues. The V gene end was trimmed by 5 bases and the J gene end by 4 bases; junction bases not matched to a gene: 4. The germline V gene encodes CDR1 MNHEY and CDR2 SVGEGT. DNA of the CDR3: TGTGCCAGCAGTCCGGGGACTAGCGGTTACGAGCAGTACTTC. Translated, it gives CASSPGTSGYEQYF.

The chain joins TRBV28 to TRBJ2-3, with D possibly being TRBD1 (6 bases). The CDR3 is 16 amino acids. Trimming stripped 6 bases from V and 3 bases from J, with 19 bases between. Germline CDR1 reads MDHEN; CDR2 reads SYDVKM. The CDR3 protein is CASRPQGILQTDTQYF. The CDR3 DNA reads as TGTGCCAGCAGGCCCCAGGGGATTCTCCAAACAGATACGCAGTATTTT.

The chain joins TRBV6-9 to TRBJ2-1; the D gene could be TRBD1 or TRBD2 (5 bases each). In germline, CDR1 is MNHGY, CDR2 SVAAGI. This CDR3 has 14 amino acids. Trimming removed 2 bases at V and 8 bases at J, with 13 bases between. The CDR3 loop reads CASSYHGAGDEQFF. Here the CDR3 DNA reads TGTGCCAGCAGTTATCACGGGGCAGGCGATGAGCAGTTCTTC.

The chain employs TRBV19 and TRBJ2-1; 8 nucleotides line up with TRBD2. Germline values: CDR1 LNHDA, CDR2 SQIVND (reference sequence). The CDR3 spans 16 residues. V lost 4 bases and J lost 7; bases outside the gene matches: 12. CDR3 protein: CASSRGGLVTHNEQFF. CDR3 in DNA: TGTGCCAGTAGTAGGGGGGGACTAGTTACCCATAATGAGCAGTTCTTC.

This chain connects TRBV10-2 to TRBJ1-5; D gene unclear. V was cut by 1 base and J by 9 bases, with 7 bases left in between. The CDR3 runs to 12 residues. Germline loops: CDR1 WSHSY, CDR2 SAAADI. The CDR3 sequence is CASSELGMPQHF. The DNA for the CDR3 is TGCGCCAGCAGTGAGTTAGGAATGCCCCAGCATTTT.